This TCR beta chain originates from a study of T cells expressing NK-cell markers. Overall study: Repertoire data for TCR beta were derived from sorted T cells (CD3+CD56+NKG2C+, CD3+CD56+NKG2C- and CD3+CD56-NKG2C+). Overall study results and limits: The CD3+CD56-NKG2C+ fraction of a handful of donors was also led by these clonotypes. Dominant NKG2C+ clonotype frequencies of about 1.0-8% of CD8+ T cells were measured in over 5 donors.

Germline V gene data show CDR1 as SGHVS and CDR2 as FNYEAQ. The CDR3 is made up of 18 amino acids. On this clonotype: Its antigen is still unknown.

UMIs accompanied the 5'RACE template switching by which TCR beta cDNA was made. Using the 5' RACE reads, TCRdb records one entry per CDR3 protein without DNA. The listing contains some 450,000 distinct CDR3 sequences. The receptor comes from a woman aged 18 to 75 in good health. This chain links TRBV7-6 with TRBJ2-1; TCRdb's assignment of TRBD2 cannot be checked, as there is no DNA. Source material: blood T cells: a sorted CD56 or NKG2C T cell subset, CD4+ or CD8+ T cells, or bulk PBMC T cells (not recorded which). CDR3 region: CASSPSTELAGGPFEQFF.